The sequence of this T cell receptor (beta chain) was determined in a study of blood T cells in healthy people across ages. The CDR3 extends over 15 amino acids. Trimming removed 0 bases from V and 0 bases from J; junction bases left unmatched: 4. CDR1 and CDR2 (germline): DFQATT, SNEGSKA (reference sequence). The authors ran a second PCR of roughly 6 to 12 cycles using a sample-barcoded 5' primer and a J-beta primer mix. Every sample returned 3 million or more CDR3-containing paired-end reads. TCRdb reprocessed the 5' RACE reads via MiXCR and lists one record per CDR3 protein. The table lists over 1,300,000 distinct CDR3 sequences, around 59% of them singletons.

This receptor was taken from a young man in good health. Sequenced sample: blood. J is TRBJ2-7 and V is TRBV20-1; 8 bases are shared with TRBD1. In DNA form, the CDR3 reads TGCAGTGCTAGAGAGTGGACAGGGTACTCCTACGAGCAGTACTTC. This translates into CSAREWTGYSYEQYF.